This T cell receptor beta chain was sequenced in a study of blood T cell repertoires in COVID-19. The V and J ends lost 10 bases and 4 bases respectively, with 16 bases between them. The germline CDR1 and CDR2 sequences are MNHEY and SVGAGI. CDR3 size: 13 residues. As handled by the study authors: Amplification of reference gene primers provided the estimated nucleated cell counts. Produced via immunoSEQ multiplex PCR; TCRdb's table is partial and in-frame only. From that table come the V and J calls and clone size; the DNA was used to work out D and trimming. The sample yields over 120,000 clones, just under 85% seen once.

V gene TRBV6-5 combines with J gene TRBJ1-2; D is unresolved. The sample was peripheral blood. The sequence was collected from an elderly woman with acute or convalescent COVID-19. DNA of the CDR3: TGTGCCACCACGGACGGGAGCATCTATGGCTACACCTTC. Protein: CATTDGSIYGYTF.